This T cell receptor beta chain stems from a study of cytomegalovirus exposure and HLA in healthy donors. Overall study results and limits: A cluster of highly shared sequence variants was likely a sequencing artifact. Reports indicate that TCR beta sequences accurately predicted the HLA-A and HLA-B alleles of most subjects. Productive rates of about 90% or about 30% were seen for most TCR beta V segments in an earlier analysis. Several of the most significant clusters were apparently associated with common viral pathogens in a later analysis.

PCR primers comprised 60 Vbeta and 13 Jbeta primers. Profiled with immunoSEQ multiplex PCR; TCRdb holds only in-frame clones, not every one. The sample carries over 130,000 clones, over 65% recorded once. V was clipped by 5 bases and J by 8 bases; unmatched bases: 9. Germline loops: CDR1 SGHAT, CDR2 FQNNGV. The CDR3 covers 14 residues. In this sample, this clone turned up a few times. Its antigen is undetermined. The receptor's source is a woman aged 30 to 39 in good health and CMV-seronegative. The chain links TRBV11-2 to TRBJ1-2; TRBD1 matches at 9 bases. The source material was PBMCs. This chain's CDR3 is CASSPVTGGAGYTF. The DNA of the CDR3 is TGTGCCAGCAGCCCCGTCACAGGGGGCGCGGGCTACACCTTC.